A selection of T cell receptor beta chains follows, all from one sample in a study of CD8 T cells in Susac syndrome. TCRdb passed the immunoSEQ multiplex PCR reads through MiXCR, listing each CDR3 protein once. The data contain 40,000 to 55,000 distinct CDR3 sequences, about 92% of them singletons. The specimen sequenced was CD8+ T cells from PBMCs. These receptor sequences come from a human donor with multiple sclerosis. Both conserved end residues are part of each CDR3. D genes are given only for firm matches. Clone size is not always given. Where it is, it says once, few, many or a class for expanded clones.

j_gene: TRBJ2-7; abundance: -; v_gene: TRBV2; d_gene: -; CDR3aa: CASGVYEQYF; CDR3nt: TGTGCCAGCGGGGTGTACGAGCAGTACTTC
j_gene: TRBJ2-7; abundance: -; v_gene: TRBV2; d_gene: -; CDR3aa: CASSEPRVSYEQYF; CDR3nt: TGTGCCAGCAGTGAACCCAGGGTCTCCTACGAGCAGTACTTC
j_gene: TRBJ1-1; abundance: -; v_gene: TRBV10-1; d_gene: -; CDR3aa: CASSLTGPRGAFF; CDR3nt: TGCGCCAGCAGTCTGACAGGCCCTCGGGGAGCTTTCTTT
j_gene: TRBJ2-7; abundance: -; v_gene: TRBV6-2/TRBV6-3; d_gene: TRBD2; CDR3aa: CASSYIRLAGGFSYEQYF; CDR3nt: TGTGCCAGCAGTTACATTCGACTAGCGGGGGGCTTCTCCTACGAGCAGTACTTC
j_gene: TRBJ1-1; abundance: -; v_gene: TRBV20-1; d_gene: -; CDR3aa: CSARSGDLEAFF; CDR3nt: TGCAGTGCCCGGTCGGGAGATCTTGAAGCTTTCTTT
j_gene: TRBJ2-7; abundance: -; v_gene: TRBV5-1; d_gene: -; CDR3aa: CASSSIGGGTGYSGFSYEQYF; CDR3nt: TGCGCCAGCAGCTCGATCGGCGGGGGGACAGGGTATTCGGGTTTCTCCTACGAGCAGTACTTC
j_gene: TRBJ1-4; abundance: -; v_gene: TRBV2; d_gene: TRBD1; CDR3aa: CASSSEGQANEKLFF; CDR3nt: TGTGCCAGCAGTTCGGAGGGACAGGCTAATGAAAAACTGTTTTTT
j_gene: TRBJ2-7; abundance: -; v_gene: TRBV20-1; d_gene: -; CDR3aa: CSATGLETYEQYF; CDR3nt: TGCAGTGCTACGGGACTGGAAACCTACGAGCAGTACTTC
j_gene: TRBJ2-3; abundance: -; v_gene: TRBV20-1; d_gene: TRBD2; CDR3aa: CSARTVRTSGGPTDTQYF; CDR3nt: TGCAGTGCTAGAACAGTGCGGACTAGCGGGGGCCCCACAGATACGCAGTATTTT
j_gene: TRBJ2-5; abundance: -; v_gene: TRBV27; d_gene: -; CDR3aa: CASSAIRVSQETQYF; CDR3nt: TGTGCCAGCAGTGCTATTCGGGTATCCCAAGAGACCCAGTACTTC
j_gene: TRBJ2-3; abundance: once; v_gene: TRBV30; d_gene: -; CDR3aa: CAWSDSRSTQYF; CDR3nt: TGTGCCTGGAGTGATTCTAGGAGTACGCAGTATTTT
j_gene: TRBJ1-6; abundance: -; v_gene: TRBV3-1; d_gene: -; CDR3aa: CASSQGRYNSPLHF; CDR3nt: TGTGCCAGCAGCCAAGGAAGATATAATTCACCCCTCCACTTT
j_gene: TRBJ2-1; abundance: -; v_gene: TRBV3-1; d_gene: TRBD1; CDR3aa: CASSHPRTGDNEQFF; CDR3nt: TGTGCCAGCAGCCACCCGAGGACAGGAGACAATGAGCAGTTCTTC
j_gene: TRBJ1-1; abundance: -; v_gene: TRBV7-9; d_gene: -; CDR3aa: CASSPTLGPGDTEAFF; CDR3nt: TGTGCCAGCAGCCCGACTCTGGGGCCGGGGGACACTGAAGCTTTCTTT
j_gene: TRBJ2-7; abundance: once; v_gene: TRBV29-1; d_gene: TRBD2; CDR3aa: CSVEDYGGGEQYF; CDR3nt: TGCAGCGTTGAAGATTACGGGGGGGGCGAGCAGTACTTC
j_gene: TRBJ2-5; abundance: -; v_gene: TRBV24-1; d_gene: TRBD1; CDR3aa: CATSDSGTGETQYF; CDR3nt: TGTGCCACCAGTGATTCGGGGACAGGGGAGACCCAGTACTTC
j_gene: TRBJ2-1; abundance: -; v_gene: TRBV7-3; d_gene: -; CDR3aa: CASSPDSYYNEQFF; CDR3nt: TGTGCCAGCAGCCCGGACAGCTACTACAATGAGCAGTTCTTC
j_gene: TRBJ1-1; abundance: -; v_gene: TRBV23-1; d_gene: TRBD1; CDR3aa: CASSLGDRGVMNTEAFF; CDR3nt: TGCGCCAGCAGTCTTGGAGACAGGGGGGTCATGAACACTGAAGCTTTCTTT
j_gene: TRBJ1-5; abundance: -; v_gene: TRBV4-3; d_gene: -; CDR3aa: CASSQDRAAHQPQHF; CDR3nt: TGCGCCAGCAGCCAAGATAGGGCGGCCCATCAGCCCCAGCATTTT
j_gene: TRBJ1-2; abundance: -; v_gene: TRBV12-3/TRBV12-4; d_gene: TRBD1; CDR3aa: CASSLTSGGDYGYTF; CDR3nt: TGTGCCAGCAGTCTAACGTCAGGGGGAGATTATGGCTACACCTTC
j_gene: TRBJ1-1; abundance: -; v_gene: TRBV13; d_gene: TRBD1; CDR3aa: CASSRTGGAWVGNTEAFF; CDR3nt: TGTGCCAGCAGCAGAACAGGGGGCGCATGGGTCGGTAACACTGAAGCTTTCTTT
j_gene: TRBJ2-1; abundance: -; v_gene: TRBV12-3/TRBV12-4; d_gene: -; CDR3aa: CASRLGEPLYNEQFF; CDR3nt: TGTGCCAGCAGACTGGGGGAACCTCTTTACAATGAGCAGTTCTTC
j_gene: TRBJ2-7; abundance: few; v_gene: TRBV20-1; d_gene: TRBD2; CDR3aa: CSARDTGGLAGGGGEQYF; CDR3nt: TGCAGTGCTAGGGATACCGGTGGACTAGCGGGGGGGGGAGGCGAGCAGTACTTC
j_gene: TRBJ2-7; abundance: -; v_gene: TRBV6-5; d_gene: -; CDR3aa: CASSYSSGSHEQYF; CDR3nt: TGTGCCAGCAGTTACTCGTCAGGGAGCCACGAGCAGTACTTC
j_gene: TRBJ2-7; abundance: -; v_gene: TRBV5-1; d_gene: -; CDR3aa: CASSLAELGAAFSYEQYF; CDR3nt: TGCGCCAGCAGCTTGGCCGAGCTGGGGGCCGCCTTCTCCTACGAGCAGTACTTC
j_gene: TRBJ2-1; abundance: -; v_gene: TRBV29-1; d_gene: TRBD1; CDR3aa: CSVERAGDRGLFGGNEQFF; CDR3nt: TGCAGCGTTGAGAGGGCCGGGGACAGGGGGCTATTCGGGGGCAATGAGCAGTTCTTC
j_gene: TRBJ1-2; abundance: -; v_gene: TRBV30; d_gene: -; CDR3aa: CATHRVRIRYGYTF; CDR3nt: TGTGCCACTCACAGGGTTCGGATTCGCTATGGCTACACCTTC
j_gene: TRBJ2-2; abundance: -; v_gene: TRBV9; d_gene: -; CDR3aa: CASSPNTGELFF; CDR3nt: TGTGCCAGCAGCCCGAACACCGGGGAGCTGTTTTTT
j_gene: TRBJ2-5; abundance: -; v_gene: TRBV9; d_gene: TRBD1; CDR3aa: CASSHQGQVGETQYF; CDR3nt: TGTGCCAGCAGCCATCAAGGACAGGTTGGGGAGACCCAGTACTTC
j_gene: TRBJ1-3; abundance: -; v_gene: TRBV29-1; d_gene: -; CDR3aa: CSVVGVVGNTIYF; CDR3nt: TGCAGCGTTGTGGGGGTAGTCGGAAACACCATATATTTT
j_gene: TRBJ1-1; abundance: -; v_gene: TRBV5-6; d_gene: TRBD1; CDR3aa: CASSAGQGFHTEAFF; CDR3nt: TGTGCCAGCAGCGCGGGACAGGGATTTCACACTGAAGCTTTCTTT
j_gene: TRBJ2-6; abundance: -; v_gene: TRBV6-5; d_gene: -; CDR3aa: CASSPQGSGANVLTF; CDR3nt: TGTGCCAGCAGTCCACAGGGAAGTGGGGCCAACGTCCTGACTTTC
j_gene: TRBJ2-7; abundance: -; v_gene: TRBV20-1; d_gene: TRBD2; CDR3aa: CSARNPGGVLIYEQYF; CDR3nt: TGCAGTGCTAGAAACCCCGGGGGGGTCCTCATCTACGAGCAGTACTTC
j_gene: TRBJ1-2; abundance: once; v_gene: TRBV18; d_gene: TRBD1; CDR3aa: CASSPRDSGEDGYTF; CDR3nt: TGTGCCAGCTCACCCCGGGACAGCGGGGAGGATGGCTACACCTTC
j_gene: TRBJ2-7; abundance: -; v_gene: TRBV4-2; d_gene: TRBD1; CDR3aa: CASSAGGYEQYF; CDR3nt: TGTGCCAGCAGTGCAGGGGGATACGAGCAGTACTTC
j_gene: TRBJ1-1; abundance: -; v_gene: TRBV7-8; d_gene: -; CDR3aa: CASSLDRRATEAFF; CDR3nt: TGTGCCAGCAGCTTAGACCGCAGGGCCACTGAAGCTTTCTTT